These 12 T cell receptor beta chains share one sample of origin, sequenced in a study of shared T cell receptors in the human thymus. Sequencing used immunoSEQ multiplex PCR; TCRdb keeps in-frame clones, though not all of them. The table records some 700,000 clones, roughly 88% of them present only once. These data were also filed under a second study, of human thymus T cells.

Sequenced sample: thymocytes. Receptor source: a girl in the first two years of life with a congenital heart defect.

The gene calls are TRBV7-6 and TRBJ1-3; D is unclear. Germline V gene lookup returns CDR1 SGHVS and CDR2 FNYEAQ. The CDR3 has 15 amino acids. The germline V and J ends were trimmed by 4 bases and 0 bases, with 10 bases remaining between them. The CDR3 nucleotides read TGTGCCAGCAGCTCCCTAGGATACTCTGGAAACACCATATATTTT. Amino acid sequence: CASSSLGYSGNTIYF.

V is TRBV5-6 and J is TRBJ2-5; 7 positions match TRBD1. The CDR3 is made up of 14 amino acids. V lost 7 bases and J lost 0; bases outside the gene matches: 6. The germline CDR1 and CDR2 sequences are SGHDT and YYEEEE. Here the CDR3 DNA reads TGTGCCAGCCAAGAGGGGACAGACCAAGAGACCCAGTACTTC. Protein: CASQEGTDQETQYF.

The chain is built from TRBV10-3 and TRBJ2-7; 8 bases line up with TRBD2. This CDR3 is built from 15 residues. Germline CDR1 and CDR2: ENHRY and SYGVKD. The J segment lost 0 bases and the V segment lost 3 bases, leaving 4 bases of the junction unmatched. The CDR3, as DNA: TGTGCCATCAGTGATTCGGGGGGGAGCTCCTACGAGCAGTACTTC. This codes for CAISDSGGSSYEQYF.

The chain joins TRBV5-1 to TRBJ2-1; D remains ambiguous. Trimming shortened V by 4 bases and J by 8 bases, and 13 bases separated the two germline ends. The CDR3 has 13 residues. Germline V lookup: CDR1 SGHRS, CDR2 YFSETQ. The CDR3 DNA sequence: TGCGCCAGCAGCGAGGAGCGCGGCTATGAGCAGTTCTTC. It codes for CASSEERGYEQFF.

The chain couples TRBV19 to TRBJ1-2; no clear D gene. CDR1 and CDR2 (germline): LNHDA, SQIVND (reference sequence). This CDR3 has 10 residues. The V gene lost 5 bases and the J gene lost 13 bases, with 11 bases spanning the gap. The CDR3 sequence is CASSSLSRTF. The CDR3 nucleotides are TGTGCCAGTAGTTCCCTTTCTCGCACCTTC.

The chain couples TRBV19 to TRBJ1-2, with D possibly TRBD1 on 6 matching bases. Germline-derived CDR1 and CDR2 are LNHDA and SQIVND (reference sequence). CDR3 size: 16 residues. Trimming left V 8 bases short and J 9 bases short, with 28 bases between. CDR3 nucleotide sequence: TGTGCCAGTCGACAGGCCCCTCATCGTAACACTAGAAGCTACACCTTC. Amino acids: CASRQAPHRNTRSYTF.

The chain has TRBV27 and TRBJ1-5; no clear D. Germline values: CDR1 MNHEY, CDR2 SMNVEV (reference sequence). V lost 5 bases to trimming and J lost 0 bases, with 11 bases between them. CDR3 size: 15 residues. CDR3 sequence (DNA): TGTGCCAGCAGTCAACAAAACTATAGCAATCAGCCCCAGCATTTT. Its translation is CASSQQNYSNQPQHF.

The chain is built from TRBV4-2 and TRBJ1-4; D possibly corresponds to TRBD1 (5 bases). This CDR3 is 17 amino acids long. V lost 0 bases and J 6 bases, leaving 17 bases between the germline ends. Germline V gene data show CDR1 as LGHNA and CDR2 as YNFKEQ. The CDR3 bases are TGTGCCAGCAGCCAAGAGGGCCGGGGCCGGGGGTATGAAAAACTGTTTTTT. This sequence encodes CASSQEGRGRGYEKLFF.

J is TRBJ1-1 and V is TRBV18, with TRBD1 identical over 8 bases. Looked up from germline, CDR1 is KGHSH and CDR2 is LQKENI. The CDR3 loop spans 14 amino acids. V dropped 5 bases and J dropped 6; count of bases not matched to a gene: 8. The CDR3 here is CASSYRGSPAEAFF. CDR3 DNA: TGTGCCAGCTCATACAGGGGGTCCCCGGCTGAAGCTTTCTTT.

This rearrangement joins TRBV13 to TRBJ2-3; the D gene is possibly TRBD1 (6 bases). This CDR3 has 18 amino acids. V lost 5 bases, J lost 6 bases, and 27 bases lay in between. From germline, CDR1 is PRHDT and CDR2 FYEKMQ (reference sequence). The DNA of the CDR3 is TGTGCCAGCAGCCCCCCCGGCAGGGGCGCAGAATTCGTGGATACGCAGTATTTT. Its translation is CASSPPGRGAEFVDTQYF.

The chain uses TRBV10-3 and TRBJ1-3, with 9 bases aligning to TRBD1. The V gene's germline CDR1 is ENHRY and CDR2 SYGVKD. This CDR3 contains 17 residues. J was trimmed by 3 bases and V by 2 bases; bases with no gene match: 8. The CDR3 loop is CAISETLQGAVGNTIYF. CDR3 sequence (DNA): TGTGCCATCAGTGAGACCTTACAGGGGGCAGTTGGAAACACCATATATTTT.

The chain employs TRBV5-8 and TRBJ1-2; TRBD1 is a possible D gene (6 bases). Germline CDR1 reads SGHTS; CDR2 reads YDEGEE. With 3 bases removed from V and 3 bases from J, the gap between germline ends came to 12 bases. The length of the CDR3 is 14 residues. The CDR3 region is CASSSPGQDYGYTF. As DNA, the CDR3 is TGTGCCAGCAGCTCGCCGGGACAAGACTATGGCTACACCTTC. Full variable domain (missing parts from reference TRBV5-8 and TRBJ1-2): EAGVTQSPTHLIKTRGQQATLRCSPISGHTSVYWYQQALGLGLQFLLWYDEGEERNRGNFPPRFSGRQFPNYSSELNVNALELEDSALYLCASSSPGQDYGYTFGSGTRLTVV.